These 16 T cell receptor beta chains were all obtained from the same sample, sequenced in a study of T-cell reconstitution after alpha-beta-depleted transplantation in children. Preparing the TCRbeta library involved the use of unique molecular identifiers. A single record per CDR3 protein comes from TCRdb applying MiXCR to the PCR reads. The table lists approximately 510,000 distinct CDR3 sequences, around 16% of them singletons. The sequencing here drew on PBMCs from the stem cell graft donor, taken from the stem cell graft. The receptors were gathered from a human donor who donated a stem cell graft to a child with acute lymphoblastic leukemia.

The chain employs TRBV4-1 and TRBJ2-1; either TRBD1 or TRBD2 may supply D (6 bases each). Per germline, CDR1 MGHRA and CDR2 YSYEKL. V was cut by 6 bases and J by 3 bases, with 18 bases left in between. This CDR3 comprises 16 residues. CDR3 region: CASRAGRGHFYNEQFF. The CDR3 bases are TGCGCCAGCAGGGCGGGGCGGGGACATTTCTACAATGAGCAGTTCTTC.

The chain carries TRBV5-1 and TRBJ2-7; D is undetermined. The V end was cut by 2 bases, the J end by 0 bases, with 12 bases between. The CDR3 length is 15 residues. CDR1 is SGHRS and CDR2 is YFSETQ in the germline V gene. CDR3 in DNA: TGCGCCAGCAGCTTAGAAATCATGGGCTCCTACGAGCAGTACTTC. It specifies CASSLEIMGSYEQYF.

There are a few counts of this clonotype. The chain uses TRBV3-1 and TRBJ2-4; the match to TRBD1 covers 11 bases. The germline V gene has CDR1 LGHDT and CDR2 YNNKEL (reference sequence). This CDR3 region has 14 residues. Trimming removed 5 bases from V and 8 bases from J; junction bases left unmatched: 5. The CDR3 spells CASSKDRGQDIQYF. The CDR3 nucleotides are TGTGCCAGCAGCAAGGACAGGGGGCAGGACATTCAGTACTTC.

This clonotype appeared a few times. This rearrangement joins TRBV11-1 to TRBJ2-1; 9 nucleotides align to TRBD2. The trim removed 6 bases at V and 6 bases at J, leaving 6 bases unmatched. CDR1 is SGHAT and CDR2 is FQDESV in the germline V gene (reference sequence). The length of the CDR3 is 14 residues. CDR3 nucleotide sequence: TGTGCCAGCAGAACTAGCGGGCACCTCAATGAGCAGTTCTTC. This codes for CASRTSGHLNEQFF.

This clonotype occurred once. In nucleotides, the CDR3 is TGTGCCTGGAGTACTATCACAGATACGCAGTATTTT. Protein: CAWSTITDTQYF. The rearrangement uses TRBV30 and TRBJ2-3; no firm D call. Trimming shortened V by 2 bases and J by 2 bases, and 5 bases separated the two germline ends. This CDR3 is 12 amino acids long. CDR1 is GTSNPN and CDR2 is SVGIG in the germline V gene (reference sequence).

This clonotype was seen many times. The V and J genes are TRBV12-3 or TRBV12-4 and TRBJ2-1; 7 nucleotides match TRBD1. The CDR3 totals 13 residues. V was clipped by 7 bases and J by 2 bases; unmatched bases: 2. This CDR3 is CASTDRAYNEQFF. The CDR3 coding sequence is TGTGCCAGCACTGACAGGGCCTACAATGAGCAGTTCTTC.

The rearrangement links TRBV5-1 to TRBJ2-1, with a tentative D call TRBD2 (5 bases). This CDR3 comprises 16 residues. Looked up from germline, CDR1 is SGHRS and CDR2 is YFSETQ. V shed 2 bases and J shed 0 bases, with 12 bases lying between them. Here the CDR3 DNA reads TGCGCCAGCAGCTTTGCGGTCGGAGGCTCCTACAATGAGCAGTTCTTC. This encodes CASSFAVGGSYNEQFF.

V is TRBV10-3 and J is TRBJ2-1, with D maybe TRBD1 (5 bases). CDR3 length equals 18 residues. Germline values: CDR1 ENHRY, CDR2 SYGVKD. The V end was cut by 3 bases, the J end by 3 bases, with 21 bases between. CDR3: CAISEQGDQGANYNEQFF. In DNA, the CDR3 is TGTGCCATCAGTGAACAAGGGGATCAGGGCGCGAACTACAATGAGCAGTTCTTC.

This chain connects TRBV20-1 to TRBJ1-2; a weak D match, TRBD1 (6 bases). The CDR3 is 15 residues long. Germline V CDR1 and CDR2: DFQATT, SNEGSKA (reference sequence). Trimming stripped 3 bases from V and 13 bases from J, with 27 bases between. In DNA form, the CDR3 reads TGCAGTGCTAGGGTCCCGGGGGGCCTTCGGTCGGCGATCACCTTC. It codes for CSARVPGGLRSAITF.

The chain has TRBV12-3 or TRBV12-4 and TRBJ2-5; TRBD1 might be the D (6 bases). CDR3 length equals 15 residues. Trimming took 5 bases from V and 0 from J, leaving 13 bases between them. CDR3 bases: TGTGCCAGCAGTCGACTGGACAGCTACCAAGAGACCCAGTACTTC. Translating gives CASSRLDSYQETQYF.

The sample holds one count of this clonotype. A read error may explain this, as a much larger clone is one base away. The chain employs TRBV7-3 and TRBJ1-1; tentatively, D is TRBD1 (5 bases). This CDR3 comprises 13 residues. Germline V CDR1 and CDR2: SGHTA, FQGTGA. In DNA form, the CDR3 reads TGTGCCAGCAGCTTAATCTCAGGGACTGACGCTTTCTTT. This encodes CASSLISGTDAFF.

CDR3 loop: CSVDGDRGRNEQYF. For the CDR3, the DNA is TGCAGCGTTGACGGGGACAGGGGGCGTAACGAGCAGTACTTC. The J gene is TRBJ2-7, the V gene TRBV29-1; TRBD1 agrees at 12 bases. The length of the CDR3 is 14 residues. Germline CDR1 and CDR2: SQVTM and ANQGSEA. Germline trimming cut 3 bases from V and 5 bases from J; bases unmatched to any gene: 5.

The sample holds many counts of this clonotype. V is TRBV4-1 and J is TRBJ2-5; D is uncertain. The length of the CDR3 is 13 residues. Looked up from germline, CDR1 is MGHRA and CDR2 is YSYEKL. The ends were cut back, 0 bases at V and 3 bases at J, with 5 bases in the middle. CDR3 nucleotides: TGCGCCAGCAGCCAAGACCTAGAAGAGACCCAGTACTTC. Protein: CASSQDLEETQYF.

The chain uses TRBV6-5 and TRBJ2-7; 9 bases fit TRBD2. The germline CDR1 and CDR2 sequences are MNHEY and SVGAGI. Trimming removed 4 bases from V and 0 bases from J; junction bases left unmatched: 4. This CDR3 contains 15 residues. CDR3 in DNA: TGTGCCAGCAGTTTCTCGACTAGCGGCTCCTACGAGCAGTACTTC. Translation: CASSFSTSGSYEQYF.

This chain uses TRBV15 with TRBJ1-5; TRBD1 is a possible D gene (6 bases). The ends were cut back, 2 bases at V and 4 bases at J, with 12 bases in the middle. The CDR3 spans 15 residues. Germline V gene sequence: CDR1 LNHNV, CDR2 YYDKDF (reference sequence). In DNA, the CDR3 is TGTGCCACCAGCAGAAGGGTAACAGGGAATCAGCCCCAGCATTTT. Translation gives CATSRRVTGNQPQHF.

In the case of this clonotype: Germline is not matched at one junction end, which may reflect a read error. The V call is TRBV24-1, the J call TRBJ2-1; D unresolved. The CDR3 sequence is 12 residues long. The germline CDR1 and CDR2 sequences are KGHDR and SFDVKD. In DNA form, the CDR3 reads TGTGCCACCGGCTTGGCGTACAATGAGCATTTCTTC. The encoded protein is CATGLAYNEHFF.